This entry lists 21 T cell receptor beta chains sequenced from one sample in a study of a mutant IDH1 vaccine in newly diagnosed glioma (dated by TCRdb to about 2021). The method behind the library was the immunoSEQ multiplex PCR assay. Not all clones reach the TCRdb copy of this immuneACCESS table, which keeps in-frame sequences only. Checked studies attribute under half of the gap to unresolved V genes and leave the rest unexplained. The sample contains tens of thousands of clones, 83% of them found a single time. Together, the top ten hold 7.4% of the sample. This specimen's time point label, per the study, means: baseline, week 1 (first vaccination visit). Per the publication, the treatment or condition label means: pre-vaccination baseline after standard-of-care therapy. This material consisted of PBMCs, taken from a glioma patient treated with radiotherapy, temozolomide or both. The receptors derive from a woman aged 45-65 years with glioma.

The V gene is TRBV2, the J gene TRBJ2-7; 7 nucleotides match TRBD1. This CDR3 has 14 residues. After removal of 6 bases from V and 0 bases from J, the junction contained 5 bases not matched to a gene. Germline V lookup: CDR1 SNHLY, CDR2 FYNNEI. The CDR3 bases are TGTGCCAGCAGCGAGACAGGGAGCTCCTACGAGCAGTACTTC. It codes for CASSETGSSYEQYF.

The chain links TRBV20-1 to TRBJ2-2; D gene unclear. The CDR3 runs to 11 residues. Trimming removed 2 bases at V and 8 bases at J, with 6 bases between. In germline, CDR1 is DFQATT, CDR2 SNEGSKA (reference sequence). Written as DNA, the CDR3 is TGCAGTGCTAGAACACAGGGGGAGCTGTTTTTT. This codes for CSARTQGELFF.

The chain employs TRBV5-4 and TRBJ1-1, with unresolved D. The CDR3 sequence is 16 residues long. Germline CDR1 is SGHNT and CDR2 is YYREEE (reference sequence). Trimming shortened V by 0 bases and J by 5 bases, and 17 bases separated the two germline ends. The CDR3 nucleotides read TGTGCCAGCAGCTTGGGTTACGGTGGGTTGAGGACTGAAGCTTTCTTT. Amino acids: CASSLGYGGLRTEAFF.

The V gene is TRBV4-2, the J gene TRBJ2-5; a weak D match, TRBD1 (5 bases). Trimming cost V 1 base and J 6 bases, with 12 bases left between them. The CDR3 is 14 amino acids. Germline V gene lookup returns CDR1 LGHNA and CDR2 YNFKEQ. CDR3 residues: CASSQGQGEKTQYF. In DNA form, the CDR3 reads TGTGCCAGCAGCCAAGGGCAGGGCGAGAAGACCCAGTACTTC.

CDR3 DNA: TGTGCCTGGAGTGTACAGAGCTCTGGAAACACCATATATTTT. It encodes CAWSVQSSGNTIYF. This chain uses TRBV30 with TRBJ1-3; D is unresolved. This CDR3 has 14 residues. The V end was cut by 0 bases, the J end by 0 bases, with 6 bases between. Germline values: CDR1 GTSNPN, CDR2 SVGIG (reference sequence).

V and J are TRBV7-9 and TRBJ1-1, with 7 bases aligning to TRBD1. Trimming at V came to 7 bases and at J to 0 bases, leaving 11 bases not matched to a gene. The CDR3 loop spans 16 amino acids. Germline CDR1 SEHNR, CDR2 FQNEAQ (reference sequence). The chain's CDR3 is CASTPTGSLMNTEAFF. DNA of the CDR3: TGTGCCAGCACCCCGACAGGGAGCCTCATGAACACTGAAGCTTTCTTT.

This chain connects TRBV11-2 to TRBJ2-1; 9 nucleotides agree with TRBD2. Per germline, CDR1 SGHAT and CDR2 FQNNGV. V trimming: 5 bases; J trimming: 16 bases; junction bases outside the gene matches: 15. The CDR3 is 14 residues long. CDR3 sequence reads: CASSPNALVAGVFF. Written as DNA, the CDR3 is TGTGCCAGCAGCCCCAACGCCCTGGTAGCGGGAGTCTTCTTC.

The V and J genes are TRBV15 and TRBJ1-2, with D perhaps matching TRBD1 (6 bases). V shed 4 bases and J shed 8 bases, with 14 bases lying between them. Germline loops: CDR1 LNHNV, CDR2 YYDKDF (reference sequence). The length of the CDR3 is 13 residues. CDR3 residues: CATSMGGSGGYTF. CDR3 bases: TGTGCCACCAGCATGGGGGGCTCTGGAGGCTACACCTTC. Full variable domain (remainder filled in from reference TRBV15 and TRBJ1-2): DAMVIQNPRYQVTQFGKPVTLSCSQTLNHNVMYWYQQKSSQAPKLLFHYYDKDFNNEADTPDNFQSRRPNTSFCFLDIRSPGLGDTAMYLCATSMGGSGGYTFGSGTRLTVV.

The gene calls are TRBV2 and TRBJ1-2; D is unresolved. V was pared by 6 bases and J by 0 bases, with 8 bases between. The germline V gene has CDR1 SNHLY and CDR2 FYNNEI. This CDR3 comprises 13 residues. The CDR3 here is CASSPSANYGYTF. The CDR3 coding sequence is TGTGCCAGCAGCCCCAGTGCTAACTATGGCTACACCTTC.

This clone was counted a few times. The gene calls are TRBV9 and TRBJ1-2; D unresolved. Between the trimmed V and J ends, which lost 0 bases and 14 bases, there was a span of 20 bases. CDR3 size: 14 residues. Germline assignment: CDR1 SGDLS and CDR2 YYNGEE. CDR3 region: CASSVAGSEVVYTF. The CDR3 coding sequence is TGTGCCAGCAGCGTAGCTGGCTCCGAGGTCGTATATACCTTC.

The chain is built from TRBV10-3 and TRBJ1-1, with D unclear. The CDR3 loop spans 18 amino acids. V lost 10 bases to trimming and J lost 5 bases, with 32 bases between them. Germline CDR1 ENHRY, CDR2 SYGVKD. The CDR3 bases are TGTGCCACCGCTCCTCAGTCGGACCGGCGAAGTTTTGAGACTGAAGCTTTCTTT. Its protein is CATAPQSDRRSFETEAFF.

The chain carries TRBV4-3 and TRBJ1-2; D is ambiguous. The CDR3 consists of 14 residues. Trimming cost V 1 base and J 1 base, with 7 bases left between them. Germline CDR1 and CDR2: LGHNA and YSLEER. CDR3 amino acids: CASSQVGSNYGYTF. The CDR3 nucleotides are TGCGCCAGCAGCCAAGTAGGGAGTAACTATGGCTACACCTTC.

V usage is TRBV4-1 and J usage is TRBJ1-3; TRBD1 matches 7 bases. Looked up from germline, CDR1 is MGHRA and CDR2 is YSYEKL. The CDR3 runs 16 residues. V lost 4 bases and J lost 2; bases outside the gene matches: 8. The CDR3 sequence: CASSPQPTGTGNTIYF. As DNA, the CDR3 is TGCGCCAGCAGCCCCCAGCCGACAGGGACTGGAAACACCATATATTTT.

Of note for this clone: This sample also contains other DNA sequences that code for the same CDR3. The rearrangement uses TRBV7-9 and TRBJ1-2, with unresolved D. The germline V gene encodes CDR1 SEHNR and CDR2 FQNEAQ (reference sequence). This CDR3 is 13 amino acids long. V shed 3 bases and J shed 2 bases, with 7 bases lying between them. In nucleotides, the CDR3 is TGTGCCAGCAGCTTGGGTCAGAACTATGGCTACACCTTC. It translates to CASSLGQNYGYTF.

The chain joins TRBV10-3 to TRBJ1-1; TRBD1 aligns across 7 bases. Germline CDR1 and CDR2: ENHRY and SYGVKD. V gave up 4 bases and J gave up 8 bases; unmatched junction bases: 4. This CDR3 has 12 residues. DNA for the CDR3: TGTGCCATCAGTGTCCAGGGGGAAGAAGCTTTCTTT. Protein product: CAISVQGEEAFF.

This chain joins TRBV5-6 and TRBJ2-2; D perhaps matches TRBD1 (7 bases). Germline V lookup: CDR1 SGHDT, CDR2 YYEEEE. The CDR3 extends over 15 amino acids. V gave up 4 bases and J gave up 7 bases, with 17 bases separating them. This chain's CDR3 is CASSLITGEVGELFF. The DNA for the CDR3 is TGTGCCAGCAGCCTCATAACAGGGGAGGTCGGGGAGCTGTTTTTT.

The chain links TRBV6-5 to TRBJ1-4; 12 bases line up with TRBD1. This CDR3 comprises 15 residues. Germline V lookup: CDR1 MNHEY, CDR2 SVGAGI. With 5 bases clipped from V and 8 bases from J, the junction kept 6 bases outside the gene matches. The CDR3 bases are TGTGCCAGCAGTACGGGGACAGGGGGCGGCGAAAAACTGTTTTTT. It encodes CASSTGTGGGEKLFF.

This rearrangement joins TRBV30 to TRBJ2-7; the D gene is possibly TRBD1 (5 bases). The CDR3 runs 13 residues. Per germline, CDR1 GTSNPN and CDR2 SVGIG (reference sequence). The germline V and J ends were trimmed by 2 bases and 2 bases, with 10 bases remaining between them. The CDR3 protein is CAWSLSRAYEQYF. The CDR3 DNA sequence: TGTGCCTGGAGTCTGTCCAGGGCCTACGAGCAGTACTTC.

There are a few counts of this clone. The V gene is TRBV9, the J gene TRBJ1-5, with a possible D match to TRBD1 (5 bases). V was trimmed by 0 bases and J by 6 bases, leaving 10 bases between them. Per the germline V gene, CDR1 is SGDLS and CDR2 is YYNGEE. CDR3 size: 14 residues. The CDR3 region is CASSVGGGGQPQHF. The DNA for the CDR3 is TGTGCCAGCAGCGTAGGCGGGGGAGGTCAGCCCCAGCATTTT.

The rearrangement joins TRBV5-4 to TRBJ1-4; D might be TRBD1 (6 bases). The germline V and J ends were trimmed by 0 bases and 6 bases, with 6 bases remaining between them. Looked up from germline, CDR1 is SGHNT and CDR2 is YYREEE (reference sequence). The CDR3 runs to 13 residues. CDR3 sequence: CASSLDRDEKLFF. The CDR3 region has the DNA TGTGCCAGCAGCTTGGACAGGGATGAAAAACTGTTTTTT.

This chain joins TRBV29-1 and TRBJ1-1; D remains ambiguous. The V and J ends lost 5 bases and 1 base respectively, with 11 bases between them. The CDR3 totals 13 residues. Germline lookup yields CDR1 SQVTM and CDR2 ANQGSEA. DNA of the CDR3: TGCAGCGTTACGTGGGCCCCGAACACTGAAGCTTTCTTT. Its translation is CSVTWAPNTEAFF.